This T cell receptor (beta chain) was obtained from a study of identical twins. A single record per CDR3 protein comes from TCRdb applying MiXCR to the 5' RACE reads. The repertoire holds 1.5 million to 2 million distinct CDR3 sequences, with under 35% as singletons. In its sample, this clonotype was seen a few times. Germline V gives CDR1 LGHDT, CDR2 YNNKEL (reference sequence). The CDR3 covers 14 residues. The V end was cut by 0 bases, the J end by 1 base, with 7 bases between. The chain links TRBV3-1 to TRBJ2-7; D gene uncertain. This sequence originates from a newborn girl in good health. The sequenced sample was cord blood. CDR3 DNA sequence: TGTGCCAGCAGCCAAGATCAGGTTTCCTACGAGCAGTACTTC. This sequence encodes CASSQDQVSYEQYF.